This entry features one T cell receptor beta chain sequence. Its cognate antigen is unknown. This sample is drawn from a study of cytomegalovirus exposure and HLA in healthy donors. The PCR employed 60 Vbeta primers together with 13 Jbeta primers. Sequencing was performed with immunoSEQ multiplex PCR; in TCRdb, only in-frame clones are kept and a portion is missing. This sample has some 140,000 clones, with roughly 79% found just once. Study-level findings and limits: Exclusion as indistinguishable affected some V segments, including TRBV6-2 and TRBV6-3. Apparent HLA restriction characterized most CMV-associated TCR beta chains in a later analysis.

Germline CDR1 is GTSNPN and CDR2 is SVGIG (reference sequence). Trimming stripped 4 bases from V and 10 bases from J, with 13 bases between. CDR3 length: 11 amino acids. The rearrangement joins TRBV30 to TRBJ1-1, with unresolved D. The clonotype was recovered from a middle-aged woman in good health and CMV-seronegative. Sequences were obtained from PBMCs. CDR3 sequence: CAWTAPRGAFF. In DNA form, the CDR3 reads TGTGCCTGGACTGCCCCCCGGGGAGCTTTCTTT.